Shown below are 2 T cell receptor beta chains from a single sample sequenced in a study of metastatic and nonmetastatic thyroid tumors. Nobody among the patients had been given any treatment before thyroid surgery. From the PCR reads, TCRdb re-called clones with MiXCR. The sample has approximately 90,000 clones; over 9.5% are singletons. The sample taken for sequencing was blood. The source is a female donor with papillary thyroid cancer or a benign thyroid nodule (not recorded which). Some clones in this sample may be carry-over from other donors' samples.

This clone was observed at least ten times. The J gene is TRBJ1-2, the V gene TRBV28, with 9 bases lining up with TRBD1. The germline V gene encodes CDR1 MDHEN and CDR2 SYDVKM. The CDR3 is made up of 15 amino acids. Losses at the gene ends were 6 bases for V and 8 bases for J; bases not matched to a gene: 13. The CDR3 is CASSPMGQGEAGYTF. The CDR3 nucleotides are TGTGCCAGCAGCCCTATGGGACAGGGAGAGGCCGGCTACACCTTC.

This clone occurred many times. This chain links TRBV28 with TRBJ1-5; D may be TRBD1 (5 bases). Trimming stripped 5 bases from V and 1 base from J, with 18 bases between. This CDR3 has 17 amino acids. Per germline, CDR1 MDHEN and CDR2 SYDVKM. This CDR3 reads CASSHLRTILSNQPQHF. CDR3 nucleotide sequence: TGTGCCAGCAGTCACCTAAGGACAATTTTAAGCAATCAGCCCCAGCATTTT.